This paragraph covers one T cell receptor (beta chain) sequence. The germline V gene has CDR1 SGHRS and CDR2 YFSETQ. J lost 1 base, V lost 7 bases, and 8 bases had no gene match. The CDR3 has 14 amino acids. The method was immunoSEQ multiplex PCR; TCRdb's version includes in-frame clones alone and lacks a portion of them. The sample yields around 140,000 clones, approximately 84% seen once. The data were taken from a study of blood T cell repertoires in COVID-19. The receptor was isolated from a woman of 80 years or more with acute or convalescent COVID-19. The sequenced sample consisted of peripheral blood. The chain carries TRBV5-1 and TRBJ2-7; 7 bases align to TRBD1. The CDR3 DNA is TGCGCCAGCTCTAACACAGGGGTATCCTACGAGCAGTACTTC. This gives the protein CASSNTGVSYEQYF.